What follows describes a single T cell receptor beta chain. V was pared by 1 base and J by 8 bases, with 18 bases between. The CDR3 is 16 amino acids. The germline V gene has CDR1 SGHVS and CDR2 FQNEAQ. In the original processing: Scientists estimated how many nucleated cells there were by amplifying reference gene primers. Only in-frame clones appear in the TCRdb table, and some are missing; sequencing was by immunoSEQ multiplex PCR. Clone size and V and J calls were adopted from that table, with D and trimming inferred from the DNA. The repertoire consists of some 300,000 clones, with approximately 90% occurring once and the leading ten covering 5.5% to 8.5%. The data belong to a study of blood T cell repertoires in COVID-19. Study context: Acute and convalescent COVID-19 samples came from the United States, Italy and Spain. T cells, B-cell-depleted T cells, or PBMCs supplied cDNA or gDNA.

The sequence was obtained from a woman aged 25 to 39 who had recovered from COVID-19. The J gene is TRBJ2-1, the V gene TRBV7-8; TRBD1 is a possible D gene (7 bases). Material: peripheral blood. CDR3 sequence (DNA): TGTGCCAGCAGCTTAGGCCGGGCAGGGGGGTGGGATGAGCAGTTCTTC. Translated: CASSLGRAGGWDEQFF.